The clone carrying this TCR beta chain was observed at least ten times. The CDR3 is made up of 16 amino acids. V was clipped by 0 bases and J by 6 bases; unmatched bases: 6. The germline V gene encodes CDR1 MGHRA and CDR2 YSYEKL. The data stem from a study of tumor-infiltrating lymphocytes in primary liver carcinoma. Synthesis of TCR beta cDNA was carried out from 500 ng total RNA with a constant-region primer. Three nested multiplex PCR rounds, a slightly modified ARM-PCR method, built the TCR beta libraries. TRBV1-TRBV30 forward primers paired with a C-beta reverse primer drove the first two PCR rounds, 10 cycles each. MiXCR, run by TCRdb on the multiplex PCR reads, gives a single entry per CDR3 protein. The sample consists of 40,000 to 60,000 distinct CDR3 sequences, over 70% of them appearing once. Investigators took RNA and DNA out together from roughly 18-30 mg of unsorted bulk tissue. Those patients suffered from chronic HBV infection and were treatment-naive.

The sample was liver tumor tissue from sampling region 3. Subset here: tumor region T3, left-lateral pole. This clonotype originated in a man aged 40-49 years with primary liver carcinoma and hepatitis B virus infection. The chain is built from TRBV4-1 and TRBJ2-1; 9 positions match TRBD2. As DNA, the CDR3 is TGCGCCAGCAGCCAAGATTCCAGCGGGAGGATCAATGAGCAGTTCTTC. It translates to CASSQDSSGRINEQFF.